The clone carrying this TCR beta chain was picked up a small number of times. TCRdb recomputed calls from the 5' RACE reads with MiXCR, one row per CDR3 protein. The sample has just under 600,000 distinct CDR3 sequences; about 13% are singletons. The sample belongs to a study of T cells after yellow fever vaccination. Germline lookup yields CDR1 DFQATT and CDR2 SNEGSKA (reference sequence). The CDR3 runs 13 residues. Trimming took 6 bases from V and 8 from J; bases not matched to a gene: 5. This material consisted of PBMCs, taken on the day of the yellow fever booster vaccination. The TCR originated in a man in his thirties or forties who received the YFV17D yellow fever vaccine. This chain connects TRBV20-1 to TRBJ2-1; TRBD2 agrees at 12 bases. The CDR3 reads CSAPGLAGHEQFF. In DNA form, the CDR3 reads TGCAGTGCCCCGGGACTAGCGGGTCATGAGCAGTTCTTC.